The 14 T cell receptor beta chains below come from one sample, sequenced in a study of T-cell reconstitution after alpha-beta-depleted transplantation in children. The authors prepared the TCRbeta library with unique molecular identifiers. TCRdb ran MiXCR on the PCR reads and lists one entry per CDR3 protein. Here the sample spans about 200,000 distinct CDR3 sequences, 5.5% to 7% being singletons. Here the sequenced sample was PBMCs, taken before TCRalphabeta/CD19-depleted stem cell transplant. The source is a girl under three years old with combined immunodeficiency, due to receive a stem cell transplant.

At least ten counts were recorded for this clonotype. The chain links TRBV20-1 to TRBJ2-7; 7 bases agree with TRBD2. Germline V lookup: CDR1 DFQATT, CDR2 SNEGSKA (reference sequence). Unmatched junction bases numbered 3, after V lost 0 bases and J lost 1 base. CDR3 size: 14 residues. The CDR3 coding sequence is TGCAGTGCTAGAGATCTGCGGGGGTCCTACGAGCAGTACTTC. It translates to CSARDLRGSYEQYF.

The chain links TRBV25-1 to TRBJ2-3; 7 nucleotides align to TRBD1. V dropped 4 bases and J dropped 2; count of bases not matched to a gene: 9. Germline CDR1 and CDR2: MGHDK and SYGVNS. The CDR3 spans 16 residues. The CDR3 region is CASSVPKTGNTDTQYF. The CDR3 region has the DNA TGTGCCAGCAGTGTCCCAAAGACAGGGAACACAGATACGCAGTATTTT.

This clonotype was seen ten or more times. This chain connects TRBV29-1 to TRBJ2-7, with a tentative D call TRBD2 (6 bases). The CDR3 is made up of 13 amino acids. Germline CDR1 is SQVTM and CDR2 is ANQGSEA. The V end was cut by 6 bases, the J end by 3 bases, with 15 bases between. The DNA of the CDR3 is TGCAGCGTAAAGGGTCTAGCGAACTACGAGCAGTACTTC. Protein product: CSVKGLANYEQYF.

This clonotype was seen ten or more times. The CDR3 reads CASSLWASYEQYF. In DNA, the CDR3 is TGTGCCAGCAGTTTATGGGCCTCCTACGAGCAGTACTTC. The chain recombines TRBV12-3 or TRBV12-4 with TRBJ2-7; D is ambiguous. The CDR3 has 13 amino acids. Between the trimmed V and J ends, which lost 2 bases and 0 bases, there was a span of 5 bases.

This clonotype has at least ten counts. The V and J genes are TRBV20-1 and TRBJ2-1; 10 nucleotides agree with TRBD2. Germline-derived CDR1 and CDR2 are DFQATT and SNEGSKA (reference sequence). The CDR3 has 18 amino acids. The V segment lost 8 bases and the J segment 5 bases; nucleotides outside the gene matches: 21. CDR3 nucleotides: TGCAGTACAAATTCAAAACTAGCGGGGCAACATTGGAACAATGAGCAGTTCTTC. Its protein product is CSTNSKLAGQHWNNEQFF.

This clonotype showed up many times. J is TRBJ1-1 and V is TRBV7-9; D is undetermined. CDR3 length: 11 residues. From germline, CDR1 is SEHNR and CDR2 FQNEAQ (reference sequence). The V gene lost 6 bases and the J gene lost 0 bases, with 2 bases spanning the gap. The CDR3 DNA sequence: TGTGCCAGCAGATTGAACACTGAAGCTTTCTTT. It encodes CASRLNTEAFF.

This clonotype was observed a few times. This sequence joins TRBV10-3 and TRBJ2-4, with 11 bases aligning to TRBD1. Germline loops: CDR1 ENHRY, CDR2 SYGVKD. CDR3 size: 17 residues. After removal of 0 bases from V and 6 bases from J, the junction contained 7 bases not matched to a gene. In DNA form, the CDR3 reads TGTGCCATCAGTGAGTCGTGGACAGGGGGCGGCGGAAACATTCAGTACTTC. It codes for CAISESWTGGGGNIQYF.

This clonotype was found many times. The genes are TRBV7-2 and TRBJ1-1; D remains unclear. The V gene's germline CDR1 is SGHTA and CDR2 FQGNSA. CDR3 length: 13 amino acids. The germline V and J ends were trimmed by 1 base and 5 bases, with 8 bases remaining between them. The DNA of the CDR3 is TGTGCCAGCAGCTTAGTCCCCGGGACTGAAGCTTTCTTT. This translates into CASSLVPGTEAFF.

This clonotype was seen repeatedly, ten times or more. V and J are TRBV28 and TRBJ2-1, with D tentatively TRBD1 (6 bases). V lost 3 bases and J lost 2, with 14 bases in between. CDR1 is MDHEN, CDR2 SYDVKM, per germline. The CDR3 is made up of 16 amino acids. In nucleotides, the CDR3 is TGTGCCAGCAGTTTCCCCCAAGGGGGAGCCTACAATGAGCAGTTCTTC. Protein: CASSFPQGGAYNEQFF.

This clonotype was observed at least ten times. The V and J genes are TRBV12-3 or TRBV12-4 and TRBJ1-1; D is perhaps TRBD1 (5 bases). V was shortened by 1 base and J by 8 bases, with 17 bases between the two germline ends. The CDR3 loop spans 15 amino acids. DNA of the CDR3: TGTGCCAGCAGTTTAGGGCCTGGGGGAGGCTCAGAAGCTTTCTTT. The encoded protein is CASSLGPGGGSEAFF.

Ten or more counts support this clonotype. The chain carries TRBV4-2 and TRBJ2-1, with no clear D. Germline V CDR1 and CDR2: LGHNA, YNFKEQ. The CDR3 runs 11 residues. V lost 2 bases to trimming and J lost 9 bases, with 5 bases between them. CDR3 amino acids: CASSQSFEQFF. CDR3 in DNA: TGTGCCAGCAGCCAATCGTTTGAGCAGTTCTTC.

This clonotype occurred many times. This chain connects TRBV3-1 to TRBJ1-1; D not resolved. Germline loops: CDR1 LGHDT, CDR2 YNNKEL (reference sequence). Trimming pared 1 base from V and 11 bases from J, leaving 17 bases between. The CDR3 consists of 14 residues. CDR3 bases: TGTGCCAGCAGCCAAGGTGCGGGCCCCCAGACGGCTTTCTTT. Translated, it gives CASSQGAGPQTAFF.

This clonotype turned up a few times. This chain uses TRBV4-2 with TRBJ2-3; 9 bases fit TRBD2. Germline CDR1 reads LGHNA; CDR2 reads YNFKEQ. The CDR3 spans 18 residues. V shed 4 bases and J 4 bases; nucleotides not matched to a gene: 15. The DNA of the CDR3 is TGTGCCAGCAGCCGTGACTTGGCTAGCGGGATTATCCCAGATACGCAGTATTTT. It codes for CASSRDLASGIIPDTQYF.

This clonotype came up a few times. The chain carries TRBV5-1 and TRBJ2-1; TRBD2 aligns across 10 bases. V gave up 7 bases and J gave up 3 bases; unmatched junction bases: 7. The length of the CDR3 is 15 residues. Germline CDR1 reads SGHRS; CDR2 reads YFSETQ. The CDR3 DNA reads TGCGCCAGCGGAGCGGGAGGGGAAATCTACAATGAGCAGTTCTTC. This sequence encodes CASGAGGEIYNEQFF.